These 32 T cell receptor beta chains were all obtained from the same sample, sequenced in a study of cytomegalovirus exposure and HLA in healthy donors. Assay: immunoSEQ multiplex PCR; the TCRdb copy retains only in-frame clones and omits some. Of fewer than 350,000 clones in the sample, roughly 90% were seen once. Material: PBMCs. Receptor source: a young woman in good health and CMV-seronegative.

V is TRBV6-1 and J is TRBJ1-2; 10 nucleotides agree with TRBD1. The ends lost 4 bases at V and 7 bases at J; junction bases unmatched: 3. Germline CDR1 MNHNS, CDR2 SASEGT. CDR3 size: 13 residues. CDR3 bases: TGTGCCAGCAGTGGACAGGGGGCGGGTGGCTACACCTTC. This translates into CASSGQGAGGYTF.

This clone was seen only a few times. J is TRBJ2-1 and V is TRBV2, with D unclear. The CDR3 sequence is 8 residues long. The germline V gene encodes CDR1 SNHLY and CDR2 FYNNEI. Trimming stripped 8 bases from V and 13 bases from J, with 6 bases between. CDR3 amino acids: CASLSQFF. The CDR3 DNA sequence: TGTGCCAGCCTCTCCCAGTTCTTC.

This clone was found once. V and J are TRBV28 and TRBJ1-1, with 11 nucleotides matching TRBD1. V lost 10 bases, J lost 5 bases, and 9 bases stayed unmatched. Germline lookup yields CDR1 MDHEN and CDR2 SYDVKM. This CDR3 is 14 amino acids long. The CDR3 reads CATSRDRGETEAFF. For the CDR3, the DNA is TGTGCCACCTCTCGGGACAGGGGGGAAACTGAAGCTTTCTTT.

The chain employs TRBV29-1 and TRBJ2-1, with D perhaps TRBD2 (6 bases). The CDR3 has 13 amino acids. Trimming cost V 3 bases and J 9 bases, with 15 bases left between them. Germline lookup yields CDR1 SQVTM and CDR2 ANQGSEA. The CDR3 DNA is TGCAGCGTTGAGAACAGACTAGTTCCTGAGCAGTTCTTC. Its protein is CSVENRLVPEQFF.

This rearrangement joins TRBV28 to TRBJ2-1, with D perhaps TRBD2 (6 bases). In germline, CDR1 is MDHEN, CDR2 SYDVKM. The length of the CDR3 is 16 residues. The V and J ends lost 2 bases and 8 bases respectively, with 19 bases between them. This CDR3 reads CASSLNVVLASDEQFF. CDR3 bases: TGTGCCAGCAGTTTAAACGTCGTGCTAGCTAGCGATGAGCAGTTCTTC.

This chain connects TRBV29-1 to TRBJ2-7; TRBD1 is a possible D gene (6 bases). The V gene lost 5 bases and the J gene lost 3 bases, with 14 bases spanning the gap. The CDR3 contains 13 residues. Per the germline V gene, CDR1 is SQVTM and CDR2 is ANQGSEA. CDR3 sequence: CSVLQGPNYEQYF. CDR3 DNA: TGCAGCGTTTTACAGGGTCCGAACTACGAGCAGTACTTC.

This chain links TRBV21-1 with TRBJ2-1; the tabulated D call, TRBD2, remains unverified against the DNA. TRBV21-1 represents a pseudogene. The CDR3 has 15 amino acids. The CDR3, as DNA: TGTGCCAGCAGCAAAGGTGGCGGGAGGGGGGATGAGCAGTTCTTC. This translates into CASSKGGGRGDEQFF.

The V gene is TRBV28, the J gene TRBJ2-7, with 9 bases aligning to TRBD2. J gave up 3 bases and V 5 bases, and 2 bases lay outside the gene matches. The CDR3 extends over 13 amino acids. Germline CDR1 MDHEN, CDR2 SYDVKM. The CDR3 nucleotides are TGTGCCAGCAGTCGACTAGCGGACTACGAGCAGTACTTC. Protein sequence: CASSRLADYEQYF.

The chain combines TRBV7-9 with TRBJ2-3, with 8 bases matching TRBD2. From germline, CDR1 is SEHNR and CDR2 FQNEAQ (reference sequence). This CDR3 has 12 residues. V trimming: 6 bases; J trimming: 6 bases; junction bases outside the gene matches: 2. The CDR3: CASRQRGDTQYF. CDR3 nucleotides: TGTGCCAGCAGACAGCGGGGGGATACGCAGTATTTT. The full variable domain, its missing parts supplied by reference TRBV7-9 and TRBJ2-3, is DTGVSQNPRHKITKRGQNVTFRCDPISEHNRLYWYRQTLGQGPEFLTYFQNEAQLEKSRLLSDRFSAERPKGSFSTLEIQRTEQGDSAMYLCASRQRGDTQYFGPGTRLTVL.

The chain uses TRBV5-1 and TRBJ2-3; possibly TRBD1 for D (6 bases). The CDR3 is 16 amino acids. The V end was cut by 0 bases, the J end by 0 bases, with 11 bases between. CDR1 is SGHRS, CDR2 YFSETQ, per germline. CDR3 amino acids: CASSLGLGQSTDTQYF. The CDR3 nucleotides read TGCGCCAGCAGCTTGGGACTGGGACAAAGCACAGATACGCAGTATTTT.

The chain joins TRBV20-1 to TRBJ2-7, with unresolved D. Between the trimmed V and J ends, which lost 6 bases and 6 bases, there was a span of 9 bases. The germline V gene has CDR1 DFQATT and CDR2 SNEGSKA (reference sequence). This CDR3 is 10 amino acids long. The CDR3 sequence is CSAAPGEQYF. In nucleotides, the CDR3 is TGCAGTGCCGCGCCTGGCGAGCAGTACTTC.

Only one count was recorded for this clone. The rearrangement joins TRBV28 to TRBJ2-7; 11 nucleotides agree with TRBD2. This CDR3 is 12 amino acids long. CDR1 is MDHEN, CDR2 SYDVKM, per germline. CDR3 residues: CATSGTNYEQYF. The CDR3 nucleotides read TGTGCGACTAGCGGGACTAACTACGAGCAGTACTTC.

This chain joins TRBV6-5 and TRBJ2-1, with D possibly TRBD1 on 6 matching bases. V lost 2 bases to trimming and J lost 0 bases, with 11 bases between them. The germline V gene has CDR1 MNHEY and CDR2 SVGAGI. This CDR3 has 16 residues. CDR3 residues: CASSYGARGSYNEQFF. The CDR3 nucleotides read TGTGCCAGCAGTTACGGCGCCAGGGGCTCCTACAATGAGCAGTTCTTC.

This chain joins TRBV7-6 and TRBJ2-1; weak D call: TRBD2 (6 bases). V was cut by 5 bases and J by 4 bases, with 15 bases left in between. The CDR3 is 15 residues long. From germline, CDR1 is SGHVS and CDR2 FNYEAQ. The chain's CDR3 is CASSALAHRYNEQFF. CDR3 bases: TGTGCCAGCAGCGCACTAGCCCACCGATACAATGAGCAGTTCTTC.

V usage is TRBV6-1 and J usage is TRBJ2-7; 7 nucleotides line up with TRBD1. CDR1 is MNHNS, CDR2 SASEGT, per germline. Trimming cost V 8 bases and J 4 bases; bases outside gene matches: 8. The CDR3 totals 13 residues. The CDR3 region has the DNA TGTGCCAGCCTCGAGACAGGGAATTACGAGCAGTACTTC. It is translated as CASLETGNYEQYF.

The chain is built from TRBV29-1 and TRBJ2-7; D gene uncertain. This CDR3 spans 13 amino acids. From germline, CDR1 is SQVTM and CDR2 ANQGSEA. Trimming pared 4 bases from V and 2 bases from J, leaving 12 bases between. CDR3 coding DNA: TGCAGCGTTGTGTGGGCCTCAACCTACGAGCAGTACTTC. Protein sequence: CSVVWASTYEQYF.

Here the CDR3 reads CASRGGEINSPLHF. CDR3 DNA sequence: TGTGCCAGCAGGGGGGGGGAGATTAATTCACCCCTCCACTTT. The rearrangement uses TRBV7-9 and TRBJ1-6, with D perhaps matching TRBD1 (5 bases). The CDR3 totals 14 residues. V lost 6 bases and J lost 6, with 12 bases in between. Germline CDR1 is SEHNR and CDR2 is FQNEAQ (reference sequence). The full variable domain, rest sourced from reference TRBV7-9 and TRBJ1-6, is DTGVSQNPRHKITKRGQNVTFRCDPISEHNRLYWYRQTLGQGPEFLTYFQNEAQLEKSRLLSDRFSAERPKGSFSTLEIQRTEQGDSAMYLCASRGGEINSPLHFGNGTRLTVT.

The genes are TRBV6-1 and TRBJ2-7; 7 nucleotides align to TRBD1. Germline CDR1 reads MNHNS; CDR2 reads SASEGT. Losses at the gene ends were 2 bases for V and 6 bases for J; bases not matched to a gene: 10. CDR3 size: 15 residues. The CDR3 loop is CASSEIRTGFVEQYF. CDR3 DNA sequence: TGTGCCAGCAGTGAAATCCGGACAGGTTTTGTCGAGCAGTACTTC.

The chain combines TRBV19 with TRBJ2-3, with 7 positions matching TRBD2. The germline V gene encodes CDR1 LNHDA and CDR2 SQIVND (reference sequence). The CDR3 runs 16 residues. J lost 5 bases, V lost 0 bases, and 8 bases had no gene match. DNA of the CDR3: TGTGCCAGTAGTATAGAGTTTGGGGGAGGGAAAGATACGCAGTATTTT. Translation gives CASSIEFGGGKDTQYF. The full variable domain, with the rest looked up from reference TRBV19 and TRBJ2-3, is DGGITQSPKYLFRKEGQNVTLSCEQNLNHDAMYWYRQDPGQGLRLIYYSQIVNDFQKGDIAEGYSVSREKKESFPLTVTSAQKNPTAFYLCASSIEFGGGKDTQYFGPGTRLTVL.

The rearrangement links TRBV5-6 to TRBJ1-2; 7 bases match TRBD1. CDR3 size: 14 residues. The germline CDR1 and CDR2 sequences are SGHDT and YYEEEE. Trimming took 2 bases from V and 7 from J; bases not matched to a gene: 8. DNA for the CDR3: TGTGCCAGCAGCTTAGGACAGGAAAAGGGTGGCTACACCTTC. This translates into CASSLGQEKGGYTF.

The chain has TRBV25-1 and TRBJ1-4, with TRBD1 matching 9 bases. Per the germline V gene, CDR1 is MGHDK and CDR2 is SYGVNS. Germline trimming cut 2 bases from V and 3 bases from J; bases unmatched to any gene: 4. The CDR3 is made up of 16 amino acids. The CDR3 nucleotides are TGTGCCAGCAGTGAAGGGACAGGGTTACCTAATGAAAAACTGTTTTTT. Its protein is CASSEGTGLPNEKLFF.

This clone has only one observation. The J gene is TRBJ2-1, the V gene TRBV28, with 11 nucleotides matching TRBD2. Germline CDR1 and CDR2: MDHEN and SYDVKM. Unmatched junction bases numbered 2, after V lost 0 bases and J lost 7 bases. The CDR3 contains 15 residues. DNA of the CDR3: TGTGCCAGCAGTTTATGGGGACTAGCGGAAAATGAGCAGTTCTTC. Its translation is CASSLWGLAENEQFF.

Details on this clone: Germline and junction disagree at one end, which may indicate a read error. The chain joins TRBV7-7 to TRBJ2-1; TRBD2 matches 10 bases. The CDR3 sequence is 15 residues long. Germline V lookup: CDR1 SSHAT, CDR2 FNYEAQ (reference sequence). CDR3 in DNA: TGTGCTAGCAGCTTCGAGACTAGCGGGTACAATGAGCAGTTCTTC. This translates into CASSFETSGYNEQFF. Supplemented by reference TRBV7-7 and TRBJ2-1, the full variable domain reads GAGVSQSPRYKVTKRGQDVTLRCDPISSHATLYWYQQALGQGPEFLTYFNYEAQPDKSGLPSDRFSAERPEGSISTLTIQRTEQRDSAMYRCASSFETSGYNEQFFGPGTRLTVL.

The chain combines TRBV10-3 with TRBJ1-1; D unclear. V was clipped by 3 bases and J by 5 bases, with 13 bases between them. This CDR3 has 14 amino acids. CDR1 is ENHRY and CDR2 is SYGVKD in the germline V gene. The CDR3 nucleotides are TGTGCCATCAGTGAACGGACCGGGAATACTGAAGCTTTCTTT. Its translation: CAISERTGNTEAFF.

The chain joins TRBV4-3 to TRBJ1-2; no definite D call. In germline, CDR1 is LGHNA, CDR2 YSLEER. The CDR3 has 16 residues. The V and J ends lost 0 bases and 4 bases respectively, with 15 bases between them. CDR3: CASSQESSVASYGYTF. Here the CDR3 DNA reads TGCGCCAGCAGCCAAGAGTCGTCAGTAGCTTCCTATGGCTACACCTTC.

The genes are TRBV2 and TRBJ2-2; 7 bases map to TRBD1. The ends lost 4 bases at V and 3 bases at J; junction bases unmatched: 2. The length of the CDR3 is 14 residues. Germline loops: CDR1 SNHLY, CDR2 FYNNEI. The CDR3 DNA reads as TGTGCCAGCAGTGGACAGGGAGACACCGGGGAGCTGTTTTTT. As protein: CASSGQGDTGELFF. The full variable domain, in which reference TRBV2 and TRBJ2-2 provide the parts outside the CDR3, is EPEVTQTPSHQVTQMGQEVILRCVPISNHLYFYWYRQILGQKVEFLVSFYNNEISEKSEIFDDQFSVERPDGSNFTLKIRSTKLEDSAMYFCASSGQGDTGELFFGEGSRLTVL.

This clone was counted a few times. This CDR3 reads CASRAAGARRADTQYF. CDR3 coding DNA: TGTGCCAGCAGGGCCGCGGGGGCTCGCCGAGCAGATACGCAGTATTTT. The chain combines TRBV27 with TRBJ2-3; TRBD2 is a possible D gene (7 bases). Germline-derived CDR1 and CDR2 are MNHEY and SMNVEV (reference sequence). The CDR3 loop spans 16 amino acids. Between the trimmed V and J ends, which lost 6 bases and 4 bases, there was a span of 20 bases.

The chain recombines TRBV5-6 with TRBJ1-3; possibly TRBD1 for D (5 bases). Germline-derived CDR1 and CDR2 are SGHDT and YYEEEE. Trimming took 3 bases from V and 7 from J, leaving 14 bases between them. The CDR3 has 14 residues. The CDR3 DNA follows: TGTGCCAGCAGCTACCGCAGGGTGAGGAACACCATATATTTT. As protein: CASSYRRVRNTIYF.

The rearrangement uses TRBV28 and TRBJ1-1; D remains unclear. V was cut by 10 bases and J by 4 bases, with 10 bases left in between. This CDR3 contains 11 residues. Germline CDR1 is MDHEN and CDR2 is SYDVKM. CDR3 DNA: TGTGCCACCTCGGAGGGCACTGAAGCTTTCTTT. Translating it yields CATSEGTEAFF. The full variable domain, rest sourced from reference TRBV28 and TRBJ1-1, is DVKVTQSSRYLVKRTGEKVFLECVQDMDHENMFWYRQDPGLGLRLIYFSYDVKMKEKGDIPEGYSVSREKKERFSLILESASTNQTSMYLCATSEGTEAFFGQGTRLTVV.

The chain combines TRBV6-1 with TRBJ2-1; 12 bases agree with TRBD2. The CDR3 is 14 amino acids. Germline CDR1 and CDR2: MNHNS and SASEGT. The CDR3 spells CHVKTSGSVDEQFF. CDR3 DNA: TGTCACGTAAAGACTAGCGGGAGCGTCGATGAGCAGTTCTTC.

The V gene is TRBV6-1, the J gene TRBJ1-3; D is ambiguous. Trimming stripped 10 bases from V and 6 bases from J, with 13 bases between. The germline CDR1 and CDR2 sequences are MNHNS and SASEGT. This CDR3 spans 12 amino acids. The CDR3 loop is CATQELLNTIYF. The CDR3, as DNA: TGTGCCACCCAAGAACTTTTAAACACCATATATTTT.

This clone was recorded once. The chain carries TRBV19 and TRBJ2-5; D uncertain. Germline loops: CDR1 LNHDA, CDR2 SQIVND (reference sequence). Trimming cost V 3 bases and J 2 bases, with 10 bases left between them. The CDR3 contains 14 residues. DNA of the CDR3: TGTGCCAGTAGTATTAACGCAGCGCAAGAGACCCAGTACTTC. This encodes CASSINAAQETQYF.